What follows are 7 T cell receptor beta chains derived from one specimen sequenced in a study of blood T cell repertoires in COVID-19. Only in-frame clones appear in the TCRdb table, and some are missing; sequencing was by immunoSEQ multiplex PCR. The sample holds about 63,000 clones, around 93% seen once. The specimen was peripheral blood. These receptor sequences come from a man over 45 with active COVID-19.

The chain couples TRBV7-9 to TRBJ2-5; 9 bases line up with TRBD2. The germline V gene has CDR1 SEHNR and CDR2 FQNEAQ (reference sequence). This CDR3 region has 17 residues. V shed 5 bases and J 4 bases; nucleotides not matched to a gene: 14. The CDR3 region has the DNA TGTGCCAGCAGCCCTCGGGTAGCGGGGGACCCGAGAGAGACCCAGTACTTC. Its translation is CASSPRVAGDPRETQYF.

Written as DNA, the CDR3 is TGTGCCAGCAGGCGAGCGGGAGCATACAATGAGCAGTTCTTC. This gives the protein CASRRAGAYNEQFF. The chain carries TRBV2 and TRBJ2-1; 8 nucleotides align to TRBD2. Germline V gene lookup returns CDR1 SNHLY and CDR2 FYNNEI. The V segment lost 6 bases and the J segment 4 bases; nucleotides outside the gene matches: 5. The CDR3 length is 14 residues.

The chain links TRBV2 to TRBJ1-1, with D uncertain. The CDR3 is made up of 13 amino acids. V was cut by 7 bases and J by 0 bases, with 9 bases left in between. Germline loops: CDR1 SNHLY, CDR2 FYNNEI. The CDR3 DNA sequence: TGTGCCAGCATTAGAACCCTGAACACTGAAGCTTTCTTT. Translation gives CASIRTLNTEAFF.

The gene calls are TRBV2 and TRBJ2-1; D call uncertain. The CDR3 is made up of 15 amino acids. V lost 4 bases, J lost 9 bases, and 19 bases lay in between. CDR1 SNHLY and CDR2 FYNNEI come from the germline V gene. The CDR3 loop is CASSGRHPPVVEQFF. The CDR3 coding sequence is TGTGCCAGCAGTGGTAGACATCCACCCGTAGTTGAGCAGTTCTTC.

This clone has a single count. The gene calls are TRBV4-1 and TRBJ2-1; possibly TRBD2 for D (5 bases). V was clipped by 2 bases and J by 2 bases, with 10 bases between them. The V gene's germline CDR1 is MGHRA and CDR2 YSYEKL. The CDR3 spans 15 residues. For the CDR3, the DNA is TGCGCCAGCAGCCAACTACTAGGGACCTACAATGAGCAGTTCTTC. Translated, it gives CASSQLLGTYNEQFF.

V is TRBV28 and J is TRBJ1-4, with a weak D call TRBD1 (5 bases). CDR3 length equals 12 residues. CDR1 is MDHEN and CDR2 is SYDVKM in the germline V gene. Trimming stripped 7 bases from V and 7 bases from J, with 10 bases between. The CDR3 nucleotides read TGTGCCAGCAATGTGGGGGGTGAAAAACTGTTTTTT. Residues: CASNVGGEKLFF.

V and J are TRBV10-3 and TRBJ2-1; 13 bases are a match to TRBD2. The V and J ends lost 2 bases and 4 bases, in that order; junction bases with no gene match: 5. The CDR3 is made up of 17 amino acids. Germline CDR1 and CDR2: ENHRY and SYGVKD. This CDR3 is CAISEAPGLAGYNEQFF. In DNA, the CDR3 is TGTGCCATCAGTGAGGCCCCGGGACTAGCGGGGTACAATGAGCAGTTCTTC.